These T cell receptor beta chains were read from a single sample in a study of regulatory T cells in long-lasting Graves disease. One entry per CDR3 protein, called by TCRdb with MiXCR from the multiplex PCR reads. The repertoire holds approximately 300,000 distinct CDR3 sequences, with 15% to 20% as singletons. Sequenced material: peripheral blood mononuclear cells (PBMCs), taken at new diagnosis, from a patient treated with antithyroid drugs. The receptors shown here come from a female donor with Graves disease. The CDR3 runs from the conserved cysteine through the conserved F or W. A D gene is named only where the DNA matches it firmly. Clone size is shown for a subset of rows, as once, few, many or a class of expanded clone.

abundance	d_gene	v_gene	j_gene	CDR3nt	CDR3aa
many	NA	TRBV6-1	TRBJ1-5	TGTGCCAGCAGTGGAGGGTATCAGCCCCAGCATTTT	CASSGGYQPQHF
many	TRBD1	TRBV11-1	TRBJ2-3	TGTGCCAGCAGCCTCGGAACAGGGGGACTCACAGATACGCAGTATTTT	CASSLGTGGLTDTQYF
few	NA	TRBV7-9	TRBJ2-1	TGTGCCAGCAGCTTAGGCTCCGAGGGGTTCTTC	CASSLGSEGFF
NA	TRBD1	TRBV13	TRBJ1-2	TGTGCCAGCAGCCGTAAGGATTGGACAGGGGTGGGCGGCTACACCTTC	CASSRKDWTGVGGYTF
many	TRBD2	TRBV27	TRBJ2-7	TGTGCCAGCAGTTCGCTAGCGGCACTCTACGAGCAGTACTTC	CASSSLAALYEQYF
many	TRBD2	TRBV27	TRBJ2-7	TGTGCCAGCAGTTCGTCTAGCGGGCCCTACGAGCAGTACTTC	CASSSSSGPYEQYF
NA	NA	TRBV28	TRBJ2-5	TGTGCCAGCAGTATACCAGGAGAACTCCAAGGGACCCAGTACTTC	CASSIPGELQGTQYF
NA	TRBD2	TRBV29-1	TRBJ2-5	TGCAGCGTTGAAGATGCGGGACTAGCGGGAGAGACCCAGTACTTC	CSVEDAGLAGETQYF
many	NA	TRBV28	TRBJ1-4	TGTGCCAGCAGTTTAGGCTTGACAGGCCCTAATGAAAAACTGTTTTTT	CASSLGLTGPNEKLFF
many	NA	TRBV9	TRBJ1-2	TGTGCCAGCAGCCCTAGGACTCCCGCGGATGGCTACACCTTC	CASSPRTPADGYTF
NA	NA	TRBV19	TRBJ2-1	TGTGCCAGTAAGTTTCTCAATGAGCAGTTCTTC	CASKFLNEQFF
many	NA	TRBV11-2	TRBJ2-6	TGTGCCAGCGCCCCGTCTGGGGCCAACGTCCTGACTTTC	CASAPSGANVLTF
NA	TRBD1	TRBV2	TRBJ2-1	TGTGCCAGCAGGACGGACAGGGTCGACAATGAGCAGTTCTTC	CASRTDRVDNEQFF
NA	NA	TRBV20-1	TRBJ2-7	TGCAGTGCTAGGGGGGGGGGGCCGGGAGGATCATACGAGCAGTACTTC	CSARGGGPGGSYEQYF
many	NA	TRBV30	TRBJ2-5	TGTGCCTGGAGTTTCCCCACAGAGACCCAGTACTTC	CAWSFPTETQYF
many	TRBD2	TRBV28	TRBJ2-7	TGTGCCAGCAACCCTAGCGGGAGGCCTCTTCAAGGCGAGCAGTACTTC	CASNPSGRPLQGEQYF
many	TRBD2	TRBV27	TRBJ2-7	TGTGCCAGCAGTCTGAGCGGGATTGCTTACGAGCAGTACTTC	CASSLSGIAYEQYF
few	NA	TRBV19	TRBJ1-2	TGTGCCAGTAGTATATCATATCGGGCGGAGGGCTACACCTTC	CASSISYRAEGYTF
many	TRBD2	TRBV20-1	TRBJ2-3	TGCAGTGCTAGCGCCTGGCGGGGGTTAGATACGCAGTATTTT	CSASAWRGLDTQYF
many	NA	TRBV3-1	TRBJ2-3	TGTGCCAGCAGCCAAACGGTGGAACGCCTGGGGCAGTATTTT	CASSQTVERLGQYF
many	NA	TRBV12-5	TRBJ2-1	TGTGCTAGTGGTCGCCCCTTGGGGAGTGGGAATGAGCAGTTCTTC	CASGRPLGSGNEQFF
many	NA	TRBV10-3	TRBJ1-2	TGTGCCATTGCCGGCTTCACCTTC	CAIAGFTF
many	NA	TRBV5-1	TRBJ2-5	TGCGCCAGCAGCCCCCAGGGCGGACAGCTTATACAAGAGACCCAGTACTTC	CASSPQGGQLIQETQYF
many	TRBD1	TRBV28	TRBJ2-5	TGTGCCAGCAGTCCCGTCGGGACAGAAGAGACCCAGTACTTC	CASSPVGTEETQYF
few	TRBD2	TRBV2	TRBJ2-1	TGTGCCAGCAGCCCGACTAGCGGGAGGGCCGGTGAGCAGTTCTTC	CASSPTSGRAGEQFF
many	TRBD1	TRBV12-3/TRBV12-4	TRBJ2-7	TGTGCCAGCAGTTTAGGGACAGGGAGGAGCACCTACGAGCAGTACTTC	CASSLGTGRSTYEQYF
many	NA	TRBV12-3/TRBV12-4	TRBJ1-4	TGTGCCAGCAAGACGGCTATTAATGAAAAACTGTTTTTT	CASKTAINEKLFF
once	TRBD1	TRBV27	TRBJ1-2	TGTGCCAGCAGTTTACAGGGACAGCGAATCTATGGCTACACCTTC	CASSLQGQRIYGYTF
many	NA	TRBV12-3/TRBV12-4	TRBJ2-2	TGTGCCAGCAGAACCGACAGCGAGAACACCGGGGAGCTGTTTTTT	CASRTDSENTGELFF